This TCR beta chain was captured in a study of CD8 T cells in ankylosing spondylitis. The study's findings and limits: Clones linked to disease were reported to show significant enrichment in matched ankylosing spondylitis synovial fluid. Disease-linked clones, CD8+, were relatively rare in peripheral blood. Seven to nine highly homologous variants formed a TCR beta motif that appeared characteristic of ankylosing spondylitis blood.

The length of the CDR3 is 16 residues. The V end lost 1 base, the J end lost 2 bases, and 15 bases lay between the germline ends. Germline CDR1 is SNHLY and CDR2 is FYNNEI. Details on this clonotype: Its antigen remains unidentified. A much larger clonotype is one base distant, so this may be a read error.

Quantitative 5'-RACE was performed with molecular barcodes, and it yielded the TCR beta libraries. MiXCR, run by TCRdb on the 5' RACE reads, gives a single entry per CDR3 protein. The profile covers some 220,000 distinct CDR3 sequences, with under 12% appearing a single time and approximately 2.5% taken by the ten largest. The sequenced sample was blood, either unsorted or a sorted T cell fraction (not recorded which). This TCR was recovered from a male donor with ankylosing spondylitis or in good health (not recorded which). The genes are TRBV2 and TRBJ2-7, with unresolved D. As DNA, the CDR3 is TGTGCCAGCAGTGAAGGGGCAGGCACGGGTCCCTACGAGCAGTACTTC. It translates to CASSEGAGTGPYEQYF.